This entry is about one T cell receptor (beta chain). The target of this receptor is not known. Nothing much larger sits one base from this clone, and base qualities are not available. The sample belongs to a study of blood T cell repertoires in COVID-19 (dated by TCRdb to 2020 to 2022). Regarding the complete study: Samples from collaborators originated in the United States, Italy and Spain and spanned both the acute and convalescent phases of COVID-19. Samples came from the ongoing ImmuneRACE study (first 160 participants) plus 1,254 subjects from 6 global collaborators. Where available, HLA class I and class II types were taken from metadata supplied by the sample provider and were not determined by assay-based typing. The repertoires were released in a freely available public database meant as a resource for research on the immune response to SARS-CoV-2. Sample metadata almost always included a de-identified subject ID, COVID-19 status, age in years and sex. The prospective study material was composed of cDNA or gDNA derived from T cells, B-cell-depleted T cells, or PBMCs. Deeply sampled blood TCRbeta repertoires from subjects exposed to, actively infected with, or recovered from COVID-19 were included in the dataset.

The CDR3, cysteine through phenylalanine, is 15 amino acids long. Only CDR3 DNA is held: 45 bases, read in frame from base 1. The germline V and J ends show losses of 6 bases and 3 bases respectively, and no gene match explains 7 bases of the junction. CDR1 and CDR2, per the germline V gene, are SNHLY and FYNNEI. TCRbeta CDR3 regions were amplified from genomic DNA by means of the immunoSEQ Assay, a bias-controlled multiplex PCR. The paper's processing steps were these. The number of nucleated cells in each sample was estimated from the amplification of reference gene primers within the assay. To quantify the absolute abundance of each unique TCRbeta CDR3 rearrangement, sequence reads were collapsed and filtered. Productive Simpson clonality was computed per sample as the square root of Simpson's diversity index over productive rearrangements. This is the immuneACCESS table as TCRdb keeps it, with only in-frame sequences that have V and J called. A part of the clones is gone; compared with another copy, unresolved V genes explain less than half, and the rest is unexplained. The V and J calls and clone size were taken over from that table, and D and trimming were inferred from the DNA. The sample contains more than 80,000 clones, roughly four fifths of them found a single time. The ten biggest clones cover more than 5% of the sample.

Results and caveats for the whole study, not just this receptor: The amount of clinical and demographic metadata varied by source and participant and was provided uncurated.

In Seattle, one collaborating source enrolled patients while the infection was active and tracked those patients longitudinally over the course of disease. The collaborating institutions used their own protocols to collect whole blood in K2EDTA tubes. For TCRbeta analysis, collaborators shipped samples as frozen whole blood, isolated PBMCs, or DNA extracted from either of those sample types. The V and J segments used are TRBV2 and TRBJ1-4, with 7 central nucleotides matching TRBD1. This receptor was identified in a man of 80 years or more with COVID-19, enrolled during active disease. Source material: peripheral blood. CDR3 reads: CASRRGTGANEKLFF. The nucleotides are TGTGCCAGCAGAAGGGGCACAGGGGCTAATGAAAAACTGTTTTTT.